These T cell receptor beta chains were read from a single sample in a study of shared clonotypes between healthy human individuals. The protocol was immunoSEQ multiplex PCR, while the TCRdb copy is restricted to in-frame clones and leaves out a portion. The data contain under 2,500,000 clones, roughly 95% of them singletons. Material for sequencing was naive CD4+ T cells sorted from blood. The receptors shown here come from a man aged 18 to 30 in good health. Both conserved end residues are part of each CDR3. The D gene is left open where the match is weak. The size of a clone is reported for some rows only, either as once, few or many, or as a class for expanded clones.

V gene	clone size	D gene	J gene	CDR3 DNA	CDR3 protein
TRBV6-5	-	-	TRBJ1-5	TGTGCCAGCAGTTACTCGGGCGGGATGGAGCCCCAGCATTTT	CASSYSGGMEPQHF
TRBV5-4	-	-	TRBJ2-7	TGTGCCAGCAGCCCCGGCGGGGGCCCCTACGAGCAGTACTTC	CASSPGGGPYEQYF
TRBV18	-	TRBD1	TRBJ2-7	TGTGCCAGCTCACCACCGGTCTCGACAGGGGGGTCCTACGAGCAGTACTTC	CASSPPVSTGGSYEQYF
TRBV5-6	-	-	TRBJ2-7	TGTGCCAGCAGCCGTACACAGTTACTAACCTACGAGCAGTACTTC	CASSRTQLLTYEQYF
TRBV11-1	-	-	TRBJ1-1	TGTGCCAGCAGTATAACCTCTCACCTGAACACTGAAGCTTTCTTT	CASSITSHLNTEAFF
TRBV6-5	-	-	TRBJ1-1	TGTGCCAGCAGTTACTCGTACGGTGGTGAAGCTTTCTTT	CASSYSYGGEAFF
TRBV7-2	-	-	TRBJ2-5	TGTGCCAGCAGCTTAGCGGAAAAAGAGACCCAGTACTTC	CASSLAEKETQYF
TRBV28	-	-	TRBJ1-4	TGTGCCAGCAGTTTATCGACCGGGACGACAGAAAAACTGTTTTTT	CASSLSTGTTEKLFF
TRBV28	-	TRBD1	TRBJ1-3	TGTGCCAGCAGTTATTTGGACAGGGGAGGTGGAAACACCATATATTTT	CASSYLDRGGGNTIYF
TRBV9	-	TRBD1	TRBJ2-7	TGTGCCAGCAGCCCCGGTTTTGGGACAGTTAGCTCCTACGAGCAGTACTTC	CASSPGFGTVSSYEQYF
TRBV29-1	-	-	TRBJ2-7	TGCAGCGTTGGGGCCGGCTCCTACGAGCAGTACTTC	CSVGAGSYEQYF
TRBV18	-	TRBD1	TRBJ2-1	TGTGCCAGCTCACCAGGGACAGGGGGCAGTGAGCAGTTCTTC	CASSPGTGGSEQFF
TRBV9	-	-	TRBJ2-3	TGTGCCAGCAGCGTAGGGCAGGGAAGGGGCACAGATACGCAGTATTTT	CASSVGQGRGTDTQYF
TRBV30	-	TRBD1	TRBJ2-3	TGTGCCTGGCAGACAGGGGGCACAGATACGCAGTATTTT	CAWQTGGTDTQYF
TRBV5-1	few	TRBD1	TRBJ2-7	TGCGCCAGCAGCTCCGGGACAGGGATCTACGAGCAGTACTTC	CASSSGTGIYEQYF
TRBV29-1	-	-	TRBJ2-5	TGCAGCGTTGATTCGCTCCAAGAGACCCAGTACTTC	CSVDSLQETQYF
TRBV6-1	once	-	TRBJ1-5	TGTGCCAGCAGAGCGGATCAGCCCCAGCATTTT	CASRADQPQHF
TRBV30	-	-	TRBJ1-2	TGTGCCTGGAGTACGCGAGGACCCTATGGCTACACCTTC	CAWSTRGPYGYTF
TRBV7-2	-	TRBD1	TRBJ2-1	TGTGCCAGCAGCTTATTGACAGGGGGTGCGAATGAGCAGTTCTTC	CASSLLTGGANEQFF
TRBV18	-	-	TRBJ2-3	TGTGCCAGCTCACCACGACAGGGCACAGATACGCAGTATTTT	CASSPRQGTDTQYF
TRBV7-2	-	-	TRBJ2-7	TGTGCCAGCAGCTTAGATACCGAGCAGTACTTC	CASSLDTEQYF
TRBV7-9	-	TRBD1	TRBJ2-7	TGTGCCAGCAGCCGGACAGGCGGGTCCTACGAGCAGTACTTC	CASSRTGGSYEQYF
TRBV10-3	-	TRBD1	TRBJ2-7	TGTGCCATCAGTGAGTCGGGGGACAGGGGAAACGAGCAGTACTTC	CAISESGDRGNEQYF
TRBV2	-	TRBD2	TRBJ2-3	TGTGCCAGCAGCGGGACTAGCGGGAGTATGAATACGCAGTATTTT	CASSGTSGSMNTQYF
TRBV18	-	-	TRBJ1-3	TGTGCCAGCTCACGTGGTACAGGAGCTCCTGGAAACACCATATATTTT	CASSRGTGAPGNTIYF
TRBV12-2	-	-	TRBJ2-3	TGTGCAAGTCGCTTAGATCGAGTCGCGGGAGTTTCAGATACGCAGTATTTT	CASRLDRVAGVSDTQYF
TRBV29-1	once	TRBD1	TRBJ1-2	TGCAGCGTTGAAGGGGGACAGGGGGCGGCCTATGGCTACACCTTC	CSVEGGQGAAYGYTF
TRBV7-2	-	-	TRBJ2-3	TGTGCCAGCAGCTTAGCGGATGGGGCAGATACGCAGTATTTT	CASSLADGADTQYF
TRBV6-4	-	TRBD1	TRBJ1-5	TGTGCCAGCAGCGTTGTTGTAAGGACAGGAGGCAATCAGCCCCAGCATTTT	CASSVVVRTGGNQPQHF
TRBV25-1	-	-	TRBJ1-1	TGTGCCAGCAGTGGAAGGGCTGAAGCTTTCTTT	CASSGRAEAFF
TRBV7-9	-	-	TRBJ2-7	TGTGCCAGCAGCACCTTCCGGGGATTGAACGGGAGTACACCCTACGAGCAGTACTTC	CASSTFRGLNGSTPYEQYF
TRBV19	few	TRBD1	TRBJ1-5	TGTGCCAGTACCTTAGGACAGGGAGGATGGCCCCAGCATTTT	CASTLGQGGWPQHF
TRBV18	-	-	TRBJ1-6	TGTGCCAGCTCACCTGGGACTAGGGACCTGTCACCCCTCCACTTT	CASSPGTRDLSPLHF
TRBV27	-	TRBD2	TRBJ2-1	TGTGCCAGCAGATTTAGCGGGATTATTAATGAGCAGTTCTTC	CASRFSGIINEQFF
TRBV18	-	TRBD2	TRBJ2-3	TGTGCCAGCTCACCACTAGCGGGGGGCTTCACGGATACGCAGTATTTT	CASSPLAGGFTDTQYF
TRBV6-1	-	-	TRBJ2-7	TGTGCCAGCAGTGAACGAGGCAGGGGCTACGAGCAGTACTTC	CASSERGRGYEQYF